This T cell receptor (beta chain) was retrieved from a study of ipilimumab plus nivolumab after autologous stem cell transplantation. About the study: Patients received a median of about 5 ipilimumab and eight or nine nivolumab doses. The myeloma group: high-risk transplant-naive, or relapse within 3 years after first autologous transplant.

This clone was counted once. V lost 2 bases, J lost 0 bases, and 11 bases lay in between. The CDR3 length is 16 residues. Looked up from germline, CDR1 is SGHNT and CDR2 is YENEEA. Only in-frame clones appear in the TCRdb table, and some are missing; sequencing was by immunoSEQ multiplex PCR. The profile shows about 40,000 clones, 92% of them singletons. Starting 14 to 28 days after autologous transplant, ipilimumab 1 mg/kg was given. Dosing: nivolumab 3 mg/kg IV, weeks 1, 4, 7, 10, then every two weeks to week 26. The TCR was taken from a male donor with multiple myeloma. The gene calls are TRBV11-3 and TRBJ1-3; no clear D gene. This specimen consisted of PBMCs, obtained in a trial of ipilimumab plus nivolumab as post-transplant consolidation. The CDR3 protein is CASSLKTYISGNTIYF. The CDR3 DNA reads as TGTGCCAGCAGCTTAAAAACCTACATCTCTGGAAACACCATATATTTT. Full variable domain (rest looked up from reference TRBV11-3 and TRBJ1-3): EAGVVQSPRYKIIEKKQPVAFWCNPISGHNTLYWYLQNLGQGPELLIRYENEEAVDDSQLPKDRFSAERLKGVDSTLKIQPAELGDSAVYLCASSLKTYISGNTIYFGEGSWLTVV.